This is a list of T cell receptor beta chains from one sample in a study of cytomegalovirus exposure and HLA in healthy donors. Here immunoSEQ multiplex PCR was the method, and the copy in TCRdb shows in-frame clones only, minus some. Of some 190,000 clones in the sample, 78% were seen once. Sequences were obtained from PBMCs. The receptor set was obtained from a female donor in good health and CMV-seronegative. Both conserved end residues are trimmed from each CDR3. The order of the fields is V gene, J gene, CDR3 protein.

TRBV6-5	TRBJ1-2	ASRLGGPNYGYT
TRBV12-5	TRBJ2-7	ASGLVFPSRRGEQY
TRBV4-1	TRBJ1-1	ASSQGSWGGYTEAF
TRBV29-1	TRBJ1-1	SVGNVEKAF
TRBV19	TRBJ2-5	ASGNPGQGSVETQY
TRBV5-4	TRBJ2-7	ASSPSSGGGRAGEQY
TRBV6-5	TRBJ1-2	ASSYRTAYGYT
TRBV9	TRBJ2-7	ASSTGQGSYEQY
TRBV27	TRBJ2-7	ASSSVWSGGSYEQY
TRBV4-2	TRBJ1-3	ASSQDVGSTGGNTIY
TRBV7-8	TRBJ2-3	ASSLTLAIGNTQY